These T cell receptor beta chains were read from a single sample in a study of PD-1 blockade in mismatch repair-deficient tumors. Method: immunoSEQ multiplex PCR; TCRdb's copy keeps in-frame clones and lacks some. The sample contains under 150,000 clones, about 85% of which appear only once. Here the sequenced sample was peripheral blood, taken 44 weeks after starting pembrolizumab. These receptors all stem from an adult with mismatch repair-deficient cancer. Both conserved end residues are trimmed from each CDR3.

v_gene,j_gene,CDR3aa
TRBV6-5,TRBJ2-6,ASSTGTSGANVLT
TRBV30,TRBJ2-7,ACTHLYEQY
TRBV4-1,TRBJ2-1,ASSQDGRALNEQF
TRBV4-1,TRBJ2-7,ASSRRDRGPGQY
TRBV5-4,TRBJ2-5,ASSYSETQY
TRBV10-3,TRBJ2-5,AIRDSQETQY
TRBV29-1,TRBJ1-1,SVRATQNTEAF
TRBV15,TRBJ1-1,ATSRATGGIKAF
TRBV11-1,TRBJ2-1,ASSLGFSWGNEQF
TRBV9,TRBJ2-3,ASSVRAGVGDTQY
TRBV29-1,TRBJ2-7,SVEGLEGAYYEQY
TRBV5-1,TRBJ2-1,ASSPRTSGRNNEQF
TRBV28,TRBJ1-3,ASSIDSTSGNTIY
TRBV9,TRBJ1-5,ASSVAGQFPDQPQH
TRBV30,TRBJ2-3,AWINIARGDTQY
TRBV21-1,TRBJ2-1,ASSRTSGRHNEQF
TRBV7-3,TRBJ2-2,ASSLNVGPTNTGELF
TRBV19,TRBJ2-7,ASSVTSGRTYEQY
TRBV5-6,TRBJ2-7,ASSLAGQGYYEQY
TRBV18,TRBJ2-3,ASSPLAGLRTDTQY
TRBV11-3,TRBJ2-4,ASSLRFQGLGPKNIQY
TRBV28,TRBJ1-4,ASSSPLTENNEKLF
TRBV7-2,TRBJ2-1,ASSAGTGNTYNEQF
TRBV19,TRBJ2-6,ASKKIFLRTSGANVLT